The source of this T cell receptor beta chain is a study of T cell responses to AZD1222 COVID-19 vaccine. About the study: Pooling of second doses given at about 4 or about 12 weeks was done.

The V and J ends lost 5 bases and 5 bases, in that order; junction bases with no gene match: 11. Germline V gene lookup returns CDR1 MNHEY and CDR2 SVGAGI. This CDR3 spans 15 amino acids. Produced via immunoSEQ multiplex PCR; TCRdb's table is partial and in-frame only. The table records about 120,000 clones, around nine tenths of them present only once. Comment on this clone: Its specificity is not known.

Study-level findings and limits: Clonal diversity was possibly underestimated; the donors were predominantly white British and more often female. Two AZD1222 administrations were followed by greater Spike-specific TCR breadth and depth. After the peak T cell response, and only then, were repertoires sampled.

This TCR was recovered from an adult in good health. Sequenced material: peripheral blood, taken on day 0 of AZD1222 vaccination. The genes are TRBV6-5 and TRBJ1-1, with 7 bases that match TRBD1. CDR3 in amino acids: CASSLGGTAGTEAFF. The CDR3 coding sequence is TGTGCCAGCAGTCTGGGGGGGACAGCGGGGACTGAAGCTTTCTTT.